This TCR beta chain was retrieved from a study of identical twins. Each CDR3 protein gets one entry after TCRdb re-called the 5' RACE reads with MiXCR. The table lists under 300,000 distinct CDR3 sequences, 11% to 15% of them singletons. This clonotype showed up just a few times. CDR3 length: 14 residues. The V end lost 3 bases, the J end lost 0 bases, and 7 bases lay between the germline ends. Germline assignment: CDR1 LNHNV and CDR2 YYDKDF (reference sequence). The receptor's source is a woman aged 18-30 years in good health. The material sequenced was memory (CD45RO+) T cells sorted from blood. The V gene is TRBV15, the J gene TRBJ2-3; D is unclear. Here the CDR3 reads CATSRDASTDTQYF. The CDR3 DNA follows: TGTGCCACCAGCAGGGATGCTAGCACAGATACGCAGTATTTT.